Sequencing of this T cell receptor (beta chain) was carried out in a study of blood T cell repertoires in COVID-19. Study overall: Samples of COVID-19 (acute and convalescent) were obtained from the United States, Italy and Spain. T cells, B-cell-depleted T cells, or PBMCs provided the cDNA or gDNA that served as material.

In the study's own analysis: Using reference gene primer amplification, nucleated cell counts were estimated. Profiled with immunoSEQ multiplex PCR; TCRdb holds only in-frame clones, not every one. V and J calls and clone size are as listed in that table; D and trimming were resolved from the DNA. The table includes around 58,000 clones, approximately 87% detected once. CDR1 and CDR2 (germline): KGHSH, LQKENI. Trimming removed 5 bases at V and 2 bases at J, with 15 bases between. There are 15 residues in the CDR3. Sequencing input: peripheral blood. The J gene is TRBJ1-1, the V gene TRBV18; weak D call: TRBD1 (5 bases). The receptor comes from a human donor in a cohort sampled during active COVID-19. The CDR3 protein is CASSGGRQSNTEAFF. CDR3 DNA sequence: TGTGCCAGCTCAGGCGGGAGACAGAGTAACACTGAAGCTTTCTTT.